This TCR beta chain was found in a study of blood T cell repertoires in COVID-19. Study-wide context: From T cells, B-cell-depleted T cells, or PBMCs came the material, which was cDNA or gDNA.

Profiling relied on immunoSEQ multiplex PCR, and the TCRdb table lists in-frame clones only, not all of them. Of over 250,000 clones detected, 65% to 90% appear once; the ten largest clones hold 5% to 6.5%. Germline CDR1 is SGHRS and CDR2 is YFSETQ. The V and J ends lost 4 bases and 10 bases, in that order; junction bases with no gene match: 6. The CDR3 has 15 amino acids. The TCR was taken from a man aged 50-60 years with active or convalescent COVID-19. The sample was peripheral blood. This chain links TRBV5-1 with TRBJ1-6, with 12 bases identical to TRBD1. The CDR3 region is CASSAGQGAGSPLHF. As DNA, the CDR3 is TGCGCCAGCAGCGCGGGACAGGGGGCGGGATCACCCCTCCACTTT.